The rows below give T cell receptor beta chains drawn from one sample of a study of cytomegalovirus exposure and HLA in healthy donors. Generated by immunoSEQ multiplex PCR, the TCRdb table keeps only in-frame clones and is missing some. The sample lists some 180,000 clones, just under 80% seen once, with approximately 2.6% in the top ten. The sample consisted of PBMCs. The receptors derive from a female donor in good health and CMV-seronegative. The conserved cysteine and the conserved F or W are not part of the CDR3 here. The order of the fields is V gene, J gene, CDR3 protein.

V: TRBV30
J: TRBJ1-1
CDR3: AWSPYTEAF

V: TRBV20-1
J: TRBJ2-3
CDR3: SALNTDTQY

V: TRBV27
J: TRBJ2-1
CDR3: ASSLGVSSYNEQF

V: TRBV11-1
J: TRBJ2-1
CDR3: ASSSIAGGTEQF

V: TRBV7-9
J: TRBJ1-2
CDR3: ASSLMGQTPYGYT

V: TRBV4-1
J: TRBJ1-4
CDR3: ASSQGQGYEKLF

V: TRBV6-5
J: TRBJ1-2
CDR3: ASSYRGGYT

V: TRBV5-1
J: TRBJ2-1
CDR3: ASSLGLAASLANEQF

V: TRBV7-9
J: TRBJ2-3
CDR3: ASSLGLADTQY

V: TRBV4-1
J: TRBJ1-4
CDR3: ASSQRTQVDEKLF

V: TRBV11-2
J: TRBJ2-1
CDR3: ASRNSGKGIYNEQF

V: TRBV11-3
J: TRBJ1-1
CDR3: ASSLGRGNTEAF

V: TRBV15
J: TRBJ2-7
CDR3: ATSPPPLAGDLNYEQY

V: TRBV7-3
J: TRBJ2-5
CDR3: ASSPTGLQETQY

V: TRBV18
J: TRBJ2-7
CDR3: ASSPHRDDEQY

V: TRBV5-6
J: TRBJ2-5
CDR3: ASSLPFGQGSETQY

V: TRBV6-6
J: TRBJ1-5
CDR3: ASSPWMGSNQPQH

V: TRBV6-6
J: TRBJ1-1
CDR3: ASSYLGQETEAF

V: TRBV4-2
J: TRBJ2-7
CDR3: ASSPTSGSYSYEQY

V: TRBV6-5
J: TRBJ1-1
CDR3: ASSYSTIGTEAF

V: TRBV7-9
J: TRBJ2-1
CDR3: ASSLTAGRYNEQF

V: TRBV13
J: TRBJ2-5
CDR3: ASSQTPSQY

V: TRBV6-5
J: TRBJ2-7
CDR3: ASSLPGLAYDEQY

V: TRBV7-9
J: TRBJ2-1
CDR3: ASSSPRSGGIYNEQF

V: TRBV28
J: TRBJ1-1
CDR3: ASSPDNRGHTEAF